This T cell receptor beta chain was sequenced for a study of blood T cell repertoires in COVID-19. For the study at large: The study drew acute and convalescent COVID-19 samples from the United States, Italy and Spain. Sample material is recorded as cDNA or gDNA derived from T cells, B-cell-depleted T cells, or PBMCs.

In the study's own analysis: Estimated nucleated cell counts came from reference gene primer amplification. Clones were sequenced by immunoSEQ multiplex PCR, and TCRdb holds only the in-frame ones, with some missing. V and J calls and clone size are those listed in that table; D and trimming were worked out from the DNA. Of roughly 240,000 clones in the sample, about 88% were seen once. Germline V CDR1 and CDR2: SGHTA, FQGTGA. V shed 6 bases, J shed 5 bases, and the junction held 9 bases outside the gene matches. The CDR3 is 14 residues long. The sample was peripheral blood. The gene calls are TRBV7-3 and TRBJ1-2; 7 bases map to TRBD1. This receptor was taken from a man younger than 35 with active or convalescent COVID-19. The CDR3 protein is CASRLRQGPYGYTF. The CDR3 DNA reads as TGTGCCAGCAGACTAAGACAGGGACCTTATGGCTACACCTTC. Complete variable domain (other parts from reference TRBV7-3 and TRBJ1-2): GAGVSQTPSNKVTEKGKYVELRCDPISGHTALYWYRQSLGQGPEFLIYFQGTGAADDSGLPNDRFFAVRPEGSVSTLKIQRTERGDSAVYLCASRLRQGPYGYTFGSGTRLTVV.